This T cell receptor (beta chain) was observed in a study of PD-1 blockade in classical Hodgkin lymphoma. Overall study results and limits: Diminished baseline TCR diversity has been reported in newly diagnosed patients relative to healthy donors. While CD8+ TCR diversity did not rise significantly by C4D1, CD4+ TCR diversity did.

In germline, CDR1 is MNHEY, CDR2 SMNVEV (reference sequence). The junction had 14 bases not matched to a gene; V was cut back by 5 bases and J by 0 bases. The length of the CDR3 is 19 residues. Relapse after autologous stem cell transplantation occurred in every patient, and brentuximab vedotin exposure varied. Best responses included complete response and partial response; otherwise, the best response was progressive disease. Notes on this clone: What it binds is not known.

Libraries were prepared by immunoSEQ multiplex PCR; TCRdb keeps only in-frame clonotypes and omits some of them. The data contain 90,000 to 100,000 clones, roughly nine tenths of them singletons. Sample: peripheral blood mononuclear cells (PBMCs), taken before the second cycle of nivolumab. This TCR was sampled from a human donor with classical Hodgkin lymphoma. The V and J genes are TRBV27 and TRBJ2-3; TRBD2 aligns across 10 bases. The chain's CDR3 is CASSGAGLAGDISTDTQYF. In DNA form, the CDR3 reads TGTGCCAGCAGTGGGGCGGGGCTAGCGGGGGATATCAGCACAGATACGCAGTATTTT.